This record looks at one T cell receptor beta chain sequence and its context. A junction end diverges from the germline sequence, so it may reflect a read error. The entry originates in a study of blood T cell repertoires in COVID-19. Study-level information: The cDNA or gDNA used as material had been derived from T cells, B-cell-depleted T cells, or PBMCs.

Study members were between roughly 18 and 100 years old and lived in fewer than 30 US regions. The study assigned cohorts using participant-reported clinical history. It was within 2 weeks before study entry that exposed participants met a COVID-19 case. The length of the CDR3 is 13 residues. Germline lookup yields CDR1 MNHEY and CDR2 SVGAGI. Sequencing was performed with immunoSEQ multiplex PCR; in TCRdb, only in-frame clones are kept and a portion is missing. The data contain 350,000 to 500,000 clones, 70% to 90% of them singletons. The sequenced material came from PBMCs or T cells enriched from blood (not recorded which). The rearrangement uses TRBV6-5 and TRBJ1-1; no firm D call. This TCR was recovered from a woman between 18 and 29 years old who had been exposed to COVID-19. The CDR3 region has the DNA TGTGCCAGCAACCCAAAGCTGAAAACTGAAGCTTTCTTT. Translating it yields CASNPKLKTEAFF.